The rows below give T cell receptor beta chains drawn from one sample of a study of blood T cell repertoires in COVID-19. The method was immunoSEQ multiplex PCR; TCRdb's version includes in-frame clones alone and lacks a portion of them. The sample lists 90,000 to 150,000 clones, 80% to 90% seen once, with 2% to 2.5% in the top ten. Specimen: peripheral blood. All receptors come from a woman aged 45-59 years with acute or convalescent COVID-19. CDR3s include the opening cysteine and the closing phenylalanine or tryptophan. The D gene is left open where the match is weak. Clone size is stated in some rows and not others, as once, few, many or a class when expanded.

d_call	clone_size	v_call	j_call	cdr3_nt	cdr3_aa
.	few	TRBV7-2	TRBJ1-2	TGTGCCAGCAGTTATACAGGGTACTATGGCTACACCTTC	CASSYTGYYGYTF
.	.	TRBV7-3	TRBJ2-2	TGTGCCAGCAGCTTAACGTTCTTCGGGGAGCTGTTTTTT	CASSLTFFGELFF
TRBD1	.	TRBV7-8	TRBJ1-6	TGTGCCAGCAGCTCTGACAGGGTTTCACCCCTCCACTTT	CASSSDRVSPLHF
.	.	TRBV6-6	TRBJ1-2	TGTGCCAGCAGTTCAACTAACTATGGCTACACCTTC	CASSSTNYGYTF
TRBD2	.	TRBV7-2	TRBJ2-1	TGTGCCAGCAGCTACACTAGCGGGAGACAGAATGAGCAGTTCTTC	CASSYTSGRQNEQFF
.	.	TRBV7-3	TRBJ1-1	TGTGCCAGCAGCTTAGCCGGGGACACTGAAGCTTTCTTT	CASSLAGDTEAFF
.	.	TRBV7-2	TRBJ1-1	TGTGCCAGCGAAGAAAGCCGGGGGACTGAAGCTTTCTTT	CASEESRGTEAFF
TRBD1	.	TRBV5-1	TRBJ2-2	TGCGCCAGCAGCTTGGGCCACAGGGGGGCCACCGGGGAGCTGTTTTTT	CASSLGHRGATGELFF
.	once	TRBV5-1	TRBJ2-7	TGCGCCAGCAGCTTGGGTCCAGGGATAAACTACGAGCAGTACTTC	CASSLGPGINYEQYF
TRBD1	.	TRBV3-1/TRBV3-2	TRBJ2-3	TGTGCCAGCAGCAGGGGACAGGGGGCAGATACGCAGTATTTT	CASSRGQGADTQYF
TRBD2	.	TRBV5-1	TRBJ2-3	TGCGCCAGCAGCTTGAAGGCGGGGGGGCTAGATACGCAGTATTTT	CASSLKAGGLDTQYF
TRBD1	.	TRBV27	TRBJ2-7	TGTGCCAGCAGTTTATCCGGGACAGCTTACTACGAGCAGTACTTC	CASSLSGTAYYEQYF
TRBD1	.	TRBV18	TRBJ1-1	TGTGCCAGCTCCCTTGACAGGGTGGAAGCTTTCTTT	CASSLDRVEAFF
TRBD2	.	TRBV5-1	TRBJ2-3	TGCGCCAGCAGCTTAGCGGGAGGCCGCACAGATACGCAGTATTTT	CASSLAGGRTDTQYF
.	.	TRBV5-6	TRBJ2-1	TGTGCCAGCAGCTTGATCCTGTACAATGAGCAGTTCTTC	CASSLILYNEQFF
.	.	TRBV6-4	TRBJ2-1	TGTGCCAGCAGCCGTGAGACCGGGAGCAATGAGCAGTTCTTC	CASSRETGSNEQFF
.	.	TRBV2	TRBJ2-7	TGTGCCACGAGGAAACGGAACTACGAGCAGTACTTC	CATRKRNYEQYF
.	few	TRBV11-3	TRBJ2-7	TGTGCCAGCAGCTTAGACCCCGACGAGCAGTACTTC	CASSLDPDEQYF
TRBD1	.	TRBV19	TRBJ1-6	TGTGCCAGTAGTACCCTGACAGGGTATGGCTCACCCCTCCACTTT	CASSTLTGYGSPLHF
TRBD1	once	TRBV10-3	TRBJ2-2	TGTGCCATCAGTGAGAGGCAGGGGGCCACCGGGGAGCTGTTTTTT	CAISERQGATGELFF
.	few	TRBV21-1	TRBJ2-7	TGTGCCAGCAGCAACCCGGGACTAGCGGGAGAGTTCTACGAGCAGTACTTC	CASSNPGLAGEFYEQYF
TRBD1	.	TRBV7-8	TRBJ2-3	TGTGCCAGCAGGCCCCGATCTGGGACAGGATACTCCACAGATACGCAGTATTTT	CASRPRSGTGYSTDTQYF
.	.	TRBV30	TRBJ1-2	TGTGCCTGGAGTTCGGACAGAAACTATGGCTACACCTTC	CAWSSDRNYGYTF
.	.	TRBV6-6	TRBJ1-1	TGTGCCAGCATAAGGGAGGGTTCGAACACTGAAGCTTTCTTT	CASIREGSNTEAFF
TRBD2	once	TRBV5-1	TRBJ2-5	TGCGCCAGCAGCCCCCCTCTAGCGGGGGGGGAGACCCAGTACTTC	CASSPPLAGGETQYF
.	.	TRBV6-2/TRBV6-3	TRBJ1-1	TGTGCCAGCAGTTCAAGGACAGACACCGTTCTAACTGAAGCTTTCTTT	CASSSRTDTVLTEAFF
.	.	TRBV19	TRBJ1-2	TGTGCCAGTAGTACAGGACAGTACACTAACTATGGCTACACCTTC	CASSTGQYTNYGYTF
.	.	TRBV25-1	TRBJ1-4	TGTGCCAGCAGTGACGAGAGAGCTGATGAAAAACTGTTTTTT	CASSDERADEKLFF
TRBD2	.	TRBV7-2	TRBJ2-1	TGTGCCAGCAGCCCACAGACTAGCAACTCCTACAATGAGCAGTTCTTC	CASSPQTSNSYNEQFF
TRBD2	.	TRBV27	TRBJ2-7	TGTGCCAGCAGTTTGGGACTAGCGGGGGCCTACGAGCAGTACTTC	CASSLGLAGAYEQYF
TRBD1	.	TRBV10-2	TRBJ2-5	TGCGCCAGCAGTGTTAATGGACAGGCCCCCGGTGGGGAGACCCAGTACTTC	CASSVNGQAPGGETQYF
.	.	TRBV6-1	TRBJ1-2	TGTGCCAGCAGTGAAAGGGATCGGACAGACTATGGCTACACCTTC	CASSERDRTDYGYTF
TRBD1	.	TRBV30	TRBJ1-4	TGTGCCTGGACCGGGACAGGCTATGAAAAACTGTTTTTT	CAWTGTGYEKLFF
TRBD2	once	TRBV7-8	TRBJ2-1	TGTGCCAGCAGCTCCCTAGCGGGGGTTTACAATGAGCAGTTCTTC	CASSSLAGVYNEQFF
.	.	TRBV7-2	TRBJ2-5	TGTGCCAGCAGCTTATGGGGGCGGGGGAAAGAGACCCAGTACTTC	CASSLWGRGKETQYF
TRBD1	.	TRBV18	TRBJ1-1	TGTGCCAGCTCATTCGGACAGGGGGAGACTGAAGCTTTCTTT	CASSFGQGETEAFF
.	few	TRBV3-1/TRBV3-2	TRBJ2-6	TGTGCCAGCACAAACTCTGGGGCCAACGTCCTGACTTTC	CASTNSGANVLTF
TRBD2	.	TRBV9	TRBJ2-5	TGTGCCAGCAGCGTAGGGGTAAGCGGGGGACGAGAGACCCAGTACTTC	CASSVGVSGGRETQYF
.	.	TRBV11-2	TRBJ2-7	TGTGCCAGCAGCCCTTGGGACAACTCCTACGAGCAGTACTTC	CASSPWDNSYEQYF
TRBD1	.	TRBV27	TRBJ2-2	TGTGCCAGCAGCGGGACAGGGGGTACCGGGGAGCTGTTTTTT	CASSGTGGTGELFF
TRBD1	.	TRBV5-6	TRBJ1-2	TGTGCCAGCAGCGCCCGTGTCTTGGGGACAGGGGCTTTCGGCTATGGCTACACCTTC	CASSARVLGTGAFGYGYTF
.	.	TRBV24-1	TRBJ1-1	TGTGCCACCAGTGACCCGGGGGGACCGAACACTGAAGCTTTCTTT	CATSDPGGPNTEAFF
TRBD1	.	TRBV7-6	TRBJ1-2	TGTGCCAGCAGCTCGGACAGGGTGGGAAACTATGGCTACACCTTC	CASSSDRVGNYGYTF
.	once	TRBV15	TRBJ1-2	TGTGCCACCAGCGCCGTCCGCGCAGGGGCCTATGGCTACACCTTC	CATSAVRAGAYGYTF
.	.	TRBV5-1	TRBJ1-1	TGCGCCAGCAGCTTGCAGGGGATGGGCACTGAAGCTTTCTTT	CASSLQGMGTEAFF
TRBD1	.	TRBV5-1	TRBJ1-2	TGCGCCAGCAGCTTTGGGACAGCTTACTATGGCTACACCTTC	CASSFGTAYYGYTF
.	.	TRBV7-2	TRBJ2-2	TGTGCCAGCAGTCTCCCGACAGCGAACACCGGGGAGCTGTTTTTT	CASSLPTANTGELFF
.	.	TRBV7-3	TRBJ1-1	TGTGCCAGCAGCTTCGGGTTGAACACTGAAGCTTTCTTT	CASSFGLNTEAFF
TRBD1	once	TRBV3-1/TRBV3-2	TRBJ1-3	TGTGCCAGCAGTCAAATGACAGGGGGCGAAGGAAACACCATATATTTT	CASSQMTGGEGNTIYF
.	once	TRBV10-3	TRBJ2-2	TGTGCCACCTCACCCAGGGATAACACCGGGGAGCTGTTTTTT	CATSPRDNTGELFF
TRBD1	.	TRBV27	TRBJ1-2	TGTGCCAGCAGTCAACAGGGGGCTACCTATGGCTACACCTTC	CASSQQGATYGYTF
TRBD2	.	TRBV9	TRBJ2-2	TGTGCCAGCAGCTGGAGCGGGGGGGCCCCCGGGGAGCTGTTTTTT	CASSWSGGAPGELFF
.	.	TRBV29-1	TRBJ2-7	TGCAGCGTTGCTGAGGTCTACGAGCAGTACTTC	CSVAEVYEQYF
TRBD2	.	TRBV3-1/TRBV3-2	TRBJ2-1	TGTGCCAGCAGCCAGGCCGGGACTACCTACAATGAGCAGTTCTTC	CASSQAGTTYNEQFF